This T cell receptor beta chain derives from a study of CD8+CD57+ T cells in acquired aplastic anemia. The overall study: Sorted CD4+ and CD8+ cells yielded around 3 ug of DNA on average.

Germline CDR1 SGHRS, CDR2 YFSETQ. V lost 2 bases to trimming and J lost 7 bases, with 13 bases between them. The CDR3 loop spans 13 amino acids. The TCR beta profiling, which covered VDJ combination and CDR3 sequence, was carried out using genomic DNA as the template. TCRdb passed the reads through MiXCR, listing each CDR3 protein once. The sample lists under 200,000 distinct CDR3 sequences; less than 65% were seen once. Study outcomes and limitations: Comparison of patients with controls identified some 29 shared CD8+ CDR3 sequences.

Worth noting for this clonotype: Its antigen is unknown.

This sequence joins TRBV5-1 and TRBJ2-7; D may be TRBD2 (6 bases). Sequencing was performed on sorted CD4+, CD8+, or CD8+CD57+ T cells (not recorded which) from PBMCs. The sequence derives from a human donor with severe aplastic anemia or a healthy control (not recorded which). The CDR3 spells CASSFTAEGEQYF. In DNA, the CDR3 is TGCGCCAGCAGCTTTACGGCGGAGGGGGAGCAGTACTTC.